This T cell receptor (beta chain) was obtained from a study of T cells in Graves' hyperthyroidism and ophthalmopathy. Study observations and caveats: Among clonotypes expanded in thyroid above 0.001, most were also found in blood.

Patients showing uncontrolled infection, other autoimmune disease, pregnancy or lactation were ineligible. Diagnosing involved the use of clinical symptoms, serum thyroxine and TRAb, thyroid ultrasound and orbital computed tomography. The authors obtained PBMCs from roughly 10 ml of fresh peripheral blood. Trimming removed 3 bases at V and 4 bases at J, with 9 bases between. There are 13 residues in the CDR3. CDR1 is SGHTA and CDR2 is FQGNSA in the germline V gene. Amplification yielded TCR beta CDR3 regions, with RNA transcripts as the source. Researchers ran a first-round RT-PCR on the TCR CDR3 using the HTBI primer set. TCRdb independently ran MiXCR on the multiplex PCR reads; one entry per CDR3 protein. Of about 560,000 distinct CDR3 sequences listed, around 15% are singletons. This clonotype appeared many times. Its specificity is not known.

V is TRBV7-2 and J is TRBJ1-1; the D is unclear. This TCR was recovered from a woman aged 40 to 50 with Graves' hyperthyroidism. The sample taken for sequencing was blood. CDR3 sequence: CASSFKTGTEAFF. In DNA, the CDR3 is TGTGCCAGCAGCTTCAAAACGGGCACTGAAGCTTTCTTT. Using reference TRBV7-2 and TRBJ1-1 for the parts outside the CDR3, the full variable domain is GAGVSQSPSNKVTEKGKDVELRCDPISGHTALYWYRQSLGQGLEFLIYFQGNSAPDKSGLPSDRFSAERTGGSVSTLTIQRTQQEDSAVYLCASSFKTGTEAFFGQGTRLTVV.